These 26 T cell receptor beta chains originate from one sample sequenced in a study of cytomegalovirus exposure and HLA in healthy donors. The repertoire was sequenced with immunoSEQ multiplex PCR; TCRdb's copy has only in-frame clones and lacks some. The data show approximately 110,000 clones, about 88% seen once. Sequencing used PBMCs. All receptors derive from a woman aged 18 to 35 in good health and CMV-seropositive.

The chain has TRBV2 and TRBJ2-7; tentatively, D is TRBD2 (5 bases). The CDR3 spans 17 residues. Germline V gene lookup returns CDR1 SNHLY and CDR2 FYNNEI. V was pared by 2 bases and J by 0 bases, with 17 bases between. Here the CDR3 DNA reads TGTGCCAGCAGTGAAAGGTTTGCTAGCCTCCTCTCCTACGAGCAGTACTTC. Its protein product is CASSERFASLLSYEQYF. Full variable domain (missing parts from reference TRBV2 and TRBJ2-7): EPEVTQTPSHQVTQMGQEVILRCVPISNHLYFYWYRQILGQKVEFLVSFYNNEISEKSEIFDDQFSVERPDGSNFTLKIRSTKLEDSAMYFCASSERFASLLSYEQYFGPGTRLTVT.

The chain has TRBV7-9 and TRBJ1-4; D remains unclear. The CDR3 has 12 amino acids. V was trimmed by 4 bases and J by 7 bases, leaving 7 bases between them. Germline V gene data show CDR1 as SEHNR and CDR2 as FQNEAQ (reference sequence). The CDR3 is CASSYESEKLFF. The CDR3 bases are TGTGCCAGCAGCTATGAGAGTGAAAAACTGTTTTTT.

The chain uses TRBV6-6 and TRBJ1-1; TRBD1 aligns across 9 bases. Germline V CDR1 and CDR2: MNHNY, SVGAGI (reference sequence). V was clipped by 8 bases and J by 11 bases; unmatched bases: 6. There are 11 residues in the CDR3. CDR3 bases: TGTGCCAGCGACAGGGGGGGTGGCGCTTTCTTT. Encoded protein: CASDRGGGAFF.

The table lists this clone with a few counts. The rearrangement joins TRBV7-9 to TRBJ1-5; 7 nucleotides match TRBD1. Germline V gives CDR1 SEHNR, CDR2 FQNEAQ (reference sequence). Trimming cost V 5 bases and J 3 bases; bases outside gene matches: 4. The CDR3 extends over 14 amino acids. The CDR3 DNA sequence: TGTGCCAGCAGCACGACAGGGTCCAATCAGCCCCAGCATTTT. Translated: CASSTTGSNQPQHF.

The V and J genes are TRBV6-5 and TRBJ1-1; TRBD1 might be the D (6 bases). Looked up from germline, CDR1 is MNHEY and CDR2 is SVGAGI. Trimming pared 6 bases from V and 3 bases from J, leaving 17 bases between. The CDR3 runs to 15 residues. The CDR3 DNA follows: TGTGCCAGCAGCTTATACCCGGACAGCGACACTGAAGCTTTCTTT. Protein product: CASSLYPDSDTEAFF.

This rearrangement joins TRBV19 to TRBJ1-3, with D hard to call. This CDR3 contains 17 residues. V shed 4 bases and J shed 0 bases, with 16 bases lying between them. CDR1 and CDR2 (germline): LNHDA, SQIVND (reference sequence). CDR3 residues: CASSKVGEERSGNTIYF. The CDR3 DNA reads TGTGCCAGTAGTAAGGTCGGCGAGGAGCGCTCTGGAAACACCATATATTTT.

The chain combines TRBV4-1 with TRBJ1-1; D is perhaps TRBD1 (6 bases). This CDR3 has 14 amino acids. CDR1 is MGHRA, CDR2 YSYEKL, per germline. Trimming pared 1 base from V and 10 bases from J, leaving 16 bases between. CDR3 amino acids: CASSQANTGLRAFF. CDR3 nucleotide sequence: TGCGCCAGCAGCCAAGCAAATACAGGGTTAAGAGCTTTCTTT.

The chain carries TRBV19 and TRBJ2-7; 8 positions match TRBD1. Germline-derived CDR1 and CDR2 are LNHDA and SQIVND (reference sequence). J gave up 5 bases and V 4 bases, and 7 bases lay outside the gene matches. The CDR3 spans 14 residues. In DNA form, the CDR3 reads TGTGCCAGTAGTAAAAGACAGGGGACCCACGAGCAGTACTTC. Translating it yields CASSKRQGTHEQYF. The complete variable domain, with remaining parts taken from reference TRBV19 and TRBJ2-7, reads DGGITQSPKYLFRKEGQNVTLSCEQNLNHDAMYWYRQDPGQGLRLIYYSQIVNDFQKGDIAEGYSVSREKKESFPLTVTSAQKNPTAFYLCASSKRQGTHEQYFGPGTRLTVT.

J is TRBJ1-5 and V is TRBV6-5, with TRBD1 matching 8 bases. The CDR3 is 16 amino acids. Trimming removed 4 bases from V and 4 bases from J; junction bases left unmatched: 9. Germline assignment: CDR1 MNHEY and CDR2 SVGAGI. Here the CDR3 DNA reads TGTGCCAGCAGTTTACCTCGACAGGGGCAGAATCAGCCCCAGCATTTT. Protein: CASSLPRQGQNQPQHF.

DNA of the CDR3: TGCGCCAGCAGTCAAAGGGGGACGATCATCTATGGCTACACCTTC. This encodes CASSQRGTIIYGYTF. The J gene is TRBJ1-2, the V gene TRBV23-1; possibly TRBD1 for D (6 bases). TRBV23-1 is marked as an open reading frame, function uncertain. V was cut by 2 bases and J by 4 bases, with 14 bases left in between. The CDR3 sequence is 15 residues long.

The chain has TRBV14 and TRBJ1-1; D remains unclear. Looked up from germline, CDR1 is SGHDN and CDR2 is FVKESK. The CDR3 has 15 residues. Trimming shortened V by 4 bases and J by 0 bases, and 12 bases separated the two germline ends. The CDR3 sequence: CASSLRTGMNTEAFF. The CDR3 DNA follows: TGTGCCAGCAGCCTCCGGACGGGAATGAACACTGAAGCTTTCTTT.

The chain joins TRBV21-1 to TRBJ1-4; the D call of TRBD1 is as the table states it, not checked on the DNA. TRBV21-1 constitutes a pseudogene. The CDR3 runs 15 residues. CDR3 coding DNA: TGTGCCAGCATTTCGACAGTTGCAACTAATGAAAAACTGTTTTTT. This codes for CASISTVATNEKLFF.

The chain is built from TRBV6-6 and TRBJ2-7; TRBD1 matches 10 bases. This CDR3 spans 14 amino acids. Germline V lookup: CDR1 MNHNY, CDR2 SVGAGI (reference sequence). J was trimmed by 3 bases and V by 6 bases; bases with no gene match: 5. CDR3 loop: CASRTDRGLYEQYF. The CDR3 DNA reads TGTGCCAGCAGGACCGACAGGGGGCTCTACGAGCAGTACTTC.

The genes are TRBV28 and TRBJ2-7, with TRBD1 matching over 8 bases. Germline lookup yields CDR1 MDHEN and CDR2 SYDVKM. The CDR3 loop spans 16 amino acids. Trimming at V came to 8 bases and at J to 0 bases, leaving 12 bases not matched to a gene. The CDR3 DNA is TGTGCCAGCCGAGGTCGGGCAGGGGGCCTCTCCTACGAGCAGTACTTC. Its translation is CASRGRAGGLSYEQYF.

The chain employs TRBV6-6 and TRBJ1-1; tentative D call: TRBD1 (5 bases). CDR3 length: 14 residues. The V gene lost 6 bases and the J gene lost 4 bases, with 15 bases spanning the gap. Germline values: CDR1 MNHNY, CDR2 SVGAGI (reference sequence). The CDR3 nucleotides read TGTGCCAGCAGCCCGACACCTAGGGGCACTGAAGCTTTCTTT. Amino acids: CASSPTPRGTEAFF.

The chain carries TRBV5-1 and TRBJ2-7; 11 bases are shared with TRBD2. J gave up 0 bases and V 4 bases, and 6 bases lay outside the gene matches. The CDR3 is made up of 16 amino acids. CDR1 and CDR2 from the germline V gene are SGHRS and YFSETQ. CDR3 nucleotide sequence: TGCGCCAGCAGCCCGGCTAGCGGGGGGTTCTCCTACGAGCAGTACTTC. Translation gives CASSPASGGFSYEQYF. The full variable domain, completed using reference TRBV5-1 and TRBJ2-7, is KAGVTQTPRYLIKTRGQQVTLSCSPISGHRSVSWYQQTPGQGLQFLFEYFSETQRNKGNFPGRFSGRQFSNSRSEMNVSTLELGDSALYLCASSPASGGFSYEQYFGPGTRLTVT.

The rearrangement joins TRBV30 to TRBJ2-3, with TRBD2 matching 12 bases. J was trimmed by 0 bases and V by 6 bases; bases with no gene match: 4. Germline V gene sequence: CDR1 GTSNPN, CDR2 SVGIG (reference sequence). The length of the CDR3 is 15 residues. CDR3 region: CACTGLAGSTDTQYF. Here the CDR3 DNA reads TGTGCCTGTACAGGACTAGCGGGAAGCACAGATACGCAGTATTTT.

This sequence joins TRBV27 and TRBJ2-7; 9 bases are shared with TRBD1. This CDR3 is built from 15 residues. The V gene's germline CDR1 is MNHEY and CDR2 SMNVEV (reference sequence). The V and J ends lost 5 bases and 1 base, in that order; junction bases with no gene match: 6. CDR3 residues: CASSRSGQGSYEQYF. In nucleotides, the CDR3 is TGTGCCAGCAGTCGATCGGGACAGGGTTCCTACGAGCAGTACTTC.

V and J are TRBV5-1 and TRBJ2-3; TRBD2 matches at 10 bases. This CDR3 has 16 amino acids. Germline CDR1 is SGHRS and CDR2 is YFSETQ. The junction had 3 bases not matched to a gene; V was cut back by 0 bases and J by 2 bases. The CDR3 bases are TGCGCCAGCAGCTTGGGGGGACTAGCGAACACAGATACGCAGTATTTT. Encoded protein: CASSLGGLANTDTQYF.

This chain uses TRBV5-1 with TRBJ1-5; D remains ambiguous. This CDR3 has 16 amino acids. Germline values: CDR1 SGHRS, CDR2 YFSETQ. V dropped 4 bases and J dropped 3 bases, with 17 bases sitting between them. The CDR3 DNA reads as TGCGCCAGCAGCCCCTGGCGGAGTACCTTCAATCAGCCCCAGCATTTT. As protein: CASSPWRSTFNQPQHF.

V gene TRBV5-6 combines with J gene TRBJ2-7, with a tentative D call TRBD2 (6 bases). V lost 4 bases, J lost 9 bases, and 32 bases lay in between. The CDR3 contains 18 residues. In germline, CDR1 is SGHDT, CDR2 YYEEEE. Written as DNA, the CDR3 is TGTGCCAGCAGCAGCCGGGACTGGATAAAGCGGTGGGAGTTGGGGCAGTACTTC. Translating gives CASSSRDWIKRWELGQYF. The full variable domain, its missing parts supplied by reference TRBV5-6 and TRBJ2-7, is DAGVTQSPTHLIKTRGQQVTLRCSPKSGHDTVSWYQQALGQGPQFIFQYYEEEERQRGNFPDRFSGHQFPNYSSELNVNALLLGDSALYLCASSSRDWIKRWELGQYFGPGTRLTVT.

This chain links TRBV11-3 with TRBJ2-1, with TRBD1 matching 8 bases. The germline gives CDR1 SGHNT, CDR2 YENEEA. The CDR3 runs to 14 residues. V was clipped by 5 bases and J by 8 bases; unmatched bases: 8. In nucleotides, the CDR3 is TGTGCCAGCAGCCCGCGGGCAGGGGGCTATGAGCAGTTCTTC. Encoded protein: CASSPRAGGYEQFF.

The rearrangement joins TRBV5-8 to TRBJ2-6; TRBD1 might be the D (7 bases). Trimming left V 2 bases short and J 3 bases short, with 12 bases between. Germline assignment: CDR1 SGHTS and CDR2 YDEGEE. The CDR3 sequence is 16 residues long. CDR3 sequence reads: CASSFGGGNGANVLTF. In DNA form, the CDR3 reads TGTGCCAGCAGCTTTGGAGGGGGCAATGGGGCCAACGTCCTGACTTTC.

The chain links TRBV5-1 to TRBJ1-6; 9 bases are a match to TRBD1. The CDR3 sequence is 15 residues long. After removal of 4 bases from V and 7 bases from J, the junction contained 6 bases not matched to a gene. CDR1 and CDR2 (germline): SGHRS, YFSETQ. For the CDR3, the DNA is TGCGCCAGCAGCCCCTGGGACAGGGACAATTCACCCCTCCACTTT. Translating gives CASSPWDRDNSPLHF.

This clone has a single count. The chain recombines TRBV7-2 with TRBJ2-3; tentatively, D is TRBD1 (7 bases). Germline V lookup: CDR1 SGHTA, CDR2 FQGNSA. V was clipped by 2 bases and J by 0 bases, with 21 bases between them. The CDR3 extends over 19 amino acids. DNA of the CDR3: TGTGCCAGCAGCTTAAGGTCAGGGGGGCGTTATAGAAGCACAGATACGCAGTATTTT. Its protein is CASSLRSGGRYRSTDTQYF.

The rearrangement joins TRBV11-3 to TRBJ1-5; unclear D gene. This CDR3 spans 13 amino acids. Trimming took 2 bases from V and 3 from J, leaving 5 bases between them. The germline gives CDR1 SGHNT, CDR2 YENEEA. The CDR3: CASSLMANQPQHF. CDR3 sequence (DNA): TGTGCCAGCAGCTTAATGGCCAATCAGCCCCAGCATTTT.